These 2 T cell receptor beta chains were all obtained from the same sample, sequenced in a study of cytomegalovirus exposure and HLA in healthy donors. Sequencing used immunoSEQ multiplex PCR; TCRdb keeps in-frame clones, though not all of them. The profile shows about 350,000 clones, around 87% of them singletons. The sequencing sample was made of PBMCs. All receptors come from a woman aged 25 to 45 in good health and CMV-seropositive.

The V and J genes are TRBV7-2 and TRBJ2-2; 7 bases match TRBD1. V lost 4 bases, J lost 5 bases, and 4 bases stayed unmatched. The CDR3 consists of 14 residues. Germline V gene data show CDR1 as SGHTA and CDR2 as FQGNSA. CDR3 amino acids: CASSSTGWTGELFF. The CDR3 coding sequence is TGTGCCAGCAGCTCGACAGGGTGGACCGGGGAGCTGTTTTTT.

The V and J genes are TRBV10-1 and TRBJ1-1; D might be TRBD1 (5 bases). The V gene's germline CDR1 is WNHNN and CDR2 SYGVQD (reference sequence). V was clipped by 10 bases and J by 4 bases, with 13 bases between them. CDR3 length equals 12 residues. The CDR3, as DNA: TGCGCCACCCGGACGGGGGGCACTGAAGCTTTCTTT. This translates into CATRTGGTEAFF.